These T cell receptor beta chains were read from a single sample in a study of cytomegalovirus exposure and HLA in healthy donors. Produced via immunoSEQ multiplex PCR; TCRdb's table is partial and in-frame only. The sample has roughly 270,000 clones, 85% to 90% seen once. The sample consisted of PBMCs. The source is a young woman in good health and CMV-seronegative. CDR3s include the opening cysteine and the closing phenylalanine or tryptophan. D genes are given only for firm matches. The size entry is marked missing in some rows and otherwise reads once, few, many or a size class.

clone_size: once; j_call: TRBJ2-1; d_call: -; v_call: TRBV5-1; cdr3_aa: CASSGGTATEQFF; cdr3_nt: TGCGCCAGCAGCGGCGGGACGGCGACTGAGCAGTTCTTC
clone_size: -; j_call: TRBJ2-7; d_call: -; v_call: TRBV7-9; cdr3_aa: CASSLVGLVVYEQYF; cdr3_nt: TGTGCCAGCAGCTTAGTGGGGCTAGTGGTCTACGAGCAGTACTTC
clone_size: -; j_call: TRBJ1-2; d_call: -; v_call: TRBV9; cdr3_aa: CASSAPYGMSRNYGYTF; cdr3_nt: TGTGCCAGCAGCGCTCCTTACGGGATGTCACGTAACTATGGCTACACCTTC
clone_size: -; j_call: TRBJ1-5; d_call: TRBD1; v_call: TRBV11-2; cdr3_aa: CASSPGQGRNQPQHF; cdr3_nt: TGTGCCAGCAGCCCCGGACAGGGCCGCAATCAGCCCCAGCATTTT
clone_size: -; j_call: TRBJ2-3; d_call: TRBD1; v_call: TRBV5-1; cdr3_aa: CASSPGQGSYTDTQYF; cdr3_nt: TGCGCCAGCAGCCCCGGACAGGGCTCTTACACAGATACGCAGTATTTT
clone_size: -; j_call: TRBJ2-2; d_call: -; v_call: TRBV4-3; cdr3_aa: CASSQVGTSNTGELFF; cdr3_nt: TGCGCCAGCAGCCAAGTAGGGACTTCGAACACCGGGGAGCTGTTTTTT
clone_size: -; j_call: TRBJ2-1; d_call: -; v_call: TRBV5-1; cdr3_aa: CASSPDYALRSYNEQFF; cdr3_nt: TGCGCCAGCAGCCCCGACTACGCGCTTCGCTCCTACAATGAGCAGTTCTTC
clone_size: -; j_call: TRBJ2-7; d_call: TRBD2; v_call: TRBV7-9; cdr3_aa: CASSWTSASYEQYF; cdr3_nt: TGTGCCAGCAGCTGGACTAGCGCATCCTACGAGCAGTACTTC
clone_size: -; j_call: TRBJ2-7; d_call: TRBD2; v_call: TRBV27; cdr3_aa: CASGPGLAVIKGYEQYF; cdr3_nt: TGTGCCAGCGGTCCGGGACTAGCGGTTATAAAGGGGTACGAGCAGTACTTC
clone_size: -; j_call: TRBJ1-6; d_call: -; v_call: TRBV6-1; cdr3_aa: CASTLTVYNSPLHF; cdr3_nt: TGTGCCAGCACCCTGACAGTCTATAATTCACCCCTCCACTTT
clone_size: -; j_call: TRBJ2-7; d_call: TRBD2; v_call: TRBV18; cdr3_aa: CASSPLGLAGNSYEQYF; cdr3_nt: TGTGCCAGCTCACCATTGGGACTAGCGGGGAACTCCTACGAGCAGTACTTC
clone_size: once; j_call: TRBJ1-1; d_call: -; v_call: TRBV29-1; cdr3_aa: CSVVTDVNTEAFF; cdr3_nt: TGCAGCGTCGTGACAGACGTTAACACTGAAGCTTTCTTT
clone_size: few; j_call: TRBJ1-2; d_call: -; v_call: TRBV2; cdr3_aa: CASSESERPYGYTF; cdr3_nt: TGTGCCAGCAGTGAAAGCGAACGGCCCTATGGCTACACCTTC
clone_size: -; j_call: TRBJ1-2; d_call: -; v_call: TRBV11-2; cdr3_aa: CASSPRTSGYTF; cdr3_nt: TGTGCCAGCAGCCCTCGGACAAGTGGCTACACCTTC
clone_size: few; j_call: TRBJ2-3; d_call: TRBD1; v_call: TRBV9; cdr3_aa: CASSRHPGQGSTDTQYF; cdr3_nt: TGTGCCAGCAGCCGCCACCCGGGACAGGGAAGCACAGATACGCAGTATTTT
clone_size: few; j_call: TRBJ1-6; d_call: TRBD1; v_call: TRBV28; cdr3_aa: CASSPPNRGSPLHF; cdr3_nt: TGTGCCAGCAGTCCCCCCAACAGGGGATCACCCCTCCACTTT
clone_size: -; j_call: TRBJ1-1; d_call: -; v_call: TRBV18; cdr3_aa: CASSPQVRRDTEAFF; cdr3_nt: TGTGCCAGCTCACCACAGGTGAGGAGGGACACTGAAGCTTTCTTT
clone_size: -; j_call: TRBJ1-1; d_call: -; v_call: TRBV5-1; cdr3_aa: CASSLFRASPSEAFF; cdr3_nt: TGCGCCAGCAGCTTATTCCGTGCCTCCCCCAGTGAAGCTTTCTTT
clone_size: -; j_call: TRBJ1-2; d_call: -; v_call: TRBV9; cdr3_aa: CASSVSGARGGYTF; cdr3_nt: TGTGCCAGCAGCGTTTCTGGAGCGCGGGGAGGCTACACCTTC
clone_size: few; j_call: TRBJ1-1; d_call: -; v_call: TRBV29-1; cdr3_aa: CSVGQPNTEAFF; cdr3_nt: TGCAGCGTTGGACAGCCAAACACTGAAGCTTTCTTT
clone_size: -; j_call: TRBJ2-3; d_call: TRBD1; v_call: TRBV15; cdr3_aa: CATSARTGTDTQYF; cdr3_nt: TGTGCCACCAGTGCCAGGACAGGGACAGATACGCAGTATTTT
clone_size: -; j_call: TRBJ1-2; d_call: -; v_call: TRBV9; cdr3_aa: CASSGSWTDGYTF; cdr3_nt: TGTGCCAGCAGTGGTTCTTGGACTGATGGCTACACCTTC
clone_size: -; j_call: TRBJ2-7; d_call: -; v_call: TRBV5-6; cdr3_aa: CASSAPPYEQYF; cdr3_nt: TGTGCCAGCAGCGCGCCCCCCTACGAGCAGTACTTC
clone_size: -; j_call: TRBJ2-7; d_call: TRBD1; v_call: TRBV6-6; cdr3_aa: CASSGQEPEQYF; cdr3_nt: TGTGCCAGCAGCGGACAGGAACCAGAGCAGTACTTC
clone_size: -; j_call: TRBJ2-1; d_call: TRBD1; v_call: TRBV5-1; cdr3_aa: CASRVRDRDSSANEQFF; cdr3_nt: TGCGCCAGCAGGGTCCGGGACCGGGACAGCAGCGCCAATGAGCAGTTCTTC
clone_size: -; j_call: TRBJ2-2; d_call: TRBD1; v_call: TRBV12-5; cdr3_aa: CASAGGNTNTGELFF; cdr3_nt: TGTGCTAGTGCAGGGGGCAACACTAACACCGGGGAGCTGTTTTTT
clone_size: -; j_call: TRBJ1-5; d_call: TRBD1; v_call: TRBV2; cdr3_aa: CASRQGASQPQHF; cdr3_nt: TGTGCCAGCAGACAGGGGGCGTCTCAGCCCCAGCATTTT
clone_size: -; j_call: TRBJ1-1; d_call: -; v_call: TRBV6-5; cdr3_aa: CASSQGPTEAFF; cdr3_nt: TGTGCCAGCTCGCAGGGGCCCACTGAAGCTTTCTTT
clone_size: -; j_call: TRBJ2-5; d_call: TRBD1; v_call: TRBV5-6; cdr3_aa: CASSRDRGTQYF; cdr3_nt: TGTGCCAGCAGCCGTGACAGGGGAACCCAGTACTTC
clone_size: -; j_call: TRBJ1-2; d_call: TRBD1; v_call: TRBV6-6; cdr3_aa: CASSSLQGQRNYGYTF; cdr3_nt: TGTGCCAGCAGCTCATTACAGGGGCAAAGGAACTATGGCTACACCTTC
clone_size: -; j_call: TRBJ1-4; d_call: -; v_call: TRBV10-2; cdr3_aa: CASSELGADEKLFF; cdr3_nt: TGCGCCAGCAGTGAGCTTGGGGCGGATGAAAAACTGTTTTTT
clone_size: -; j_call: TRBJ1-2; d_call: TRBD1; v_call: TRBV27; cdr3_aa: CASSIDRESYGYTF; cdr3_nt: TGTGCCAGCAGTATTGACAGGGAGAGCTATGGCTACACCTTC
clone_size: -; j_call: TRBJ2-1; d_call: -; v_call: TRBV28; cdr3_aa: CASSSPSRSSYNEQFF; cdr3_nt: TGTGCCAGCAGCTCACCCTCGAGGAGCTCCTACAATGAGCAGTTCTTC
clone_size: -; j_call: TRBJ2-1; d_call: TRBD1; v_call: TRBV27; cdr3_aa: CASSPYPGQGAGEQFF; cdr3_nt: TGTGCCAGCAGTCCTTACCCAGGACAGGGGGCAGGTGAGCAGTTCTTC
clone_size: -; j_call: TRBJ1-1; d_call: -; v_call: TRBV6-5; cdr3_aa: CASSPHRLNTEAFF; cdr3_nt: TGTGCCAGCAGTCCCCACAGACTGAACACTGAAGCTTTCTTT
clone_size: -; j_call: TRBJ2-7; d_call: TRBD2; v_call: TRBV10-3; cdr3_aa: CAISESGASGSHEQYF; cdr3_nt: TGTGCCATCAGTGAGTCTGGGGCTAGCGGGAGCCACGAGCAGTACTTC
clone_size: -; j_call: TRBJ1-2; d_call: -; v_call: TRBV18; cdr3_aa: CASSPGAMYGYTF; cdr3_nt: TGTGCCAGCTCACCGGGGGCGATGTATGGCTACACCTTC
clone_size: -; j_call: TRBJ2-1; d_call: TRBD2; v_call: TRBV27; cdr3_aa: CASSASGRGYNEQFF; cdr3_nt: TGTGCCAGCAGTGCAAGCGGGAGGGGATACAATGAGCAGTTCTTC
clone_size: -; j_call: TRBJ1-1; d_call: TRBD1; v_call: TRBV5-1; cdr3_aa: CASSLMGQGLDTEAFF; cdr3_nt: TGCGCCAGCAGCTTGATGGGACAGGGTTTGGACACTGAAGCTTTCTTT
clone_size: few; j_call: TRBJ2-7; d_call: -; v_call: TRBV28; cdr3_aa: CASSSVYEQYF; cdr3_nt: TGTGCCAGCAGTTCCGTCTACGAGCAGTACTTC